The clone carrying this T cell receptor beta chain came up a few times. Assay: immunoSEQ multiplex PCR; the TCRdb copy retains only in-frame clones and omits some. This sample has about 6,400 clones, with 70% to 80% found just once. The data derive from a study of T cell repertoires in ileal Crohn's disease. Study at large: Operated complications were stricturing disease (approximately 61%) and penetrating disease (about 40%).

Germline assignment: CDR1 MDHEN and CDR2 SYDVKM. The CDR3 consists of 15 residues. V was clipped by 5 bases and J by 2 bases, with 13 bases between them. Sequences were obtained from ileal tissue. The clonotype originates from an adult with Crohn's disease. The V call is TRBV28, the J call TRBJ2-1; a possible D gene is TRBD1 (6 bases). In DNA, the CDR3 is TGTGCCAGCAGTCTCAGGGGAGTCACCTACAATGAGCAGTTCTTC. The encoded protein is CASSLRGVTYNEQFF.